Each of the 21 T cell receptor beta chains below was sequenced from the same sample in a study of CD8 T cells in Susac syndrome. About 0.5 to 1 ug RNA was reverse transcribed with random hexamers. TCRdb reprocessed the immunoSEQ multiplex PCR reads via MiXCR and lists one record per CDR3 protein. The sample records around 110,000 distinct CDR3 sequences, approximately 95% being singletons. Sequencing was carried out using CD8+ T cells from PBMCs. The receptors come from a human donor with Susac syndrome.

Details on this clonotype: A much larger clone differs by one base, so this may be a read error. This chain links TRBV9 with TRBJ2-5, with D tentatively TRBD2 (6 bases). CDR3 length: 12 amino acids. Germline V gives CDR1 SGDLS, CDR2 YYNGEE. Between the trimmed V and J ends, which lost 3 bases and 3 bases, there was a span of 6 bases. For the CDR3, the DNA is TGTGCCAGCAGCGGGGGGGAAGAGACCCAGTACTTC. Amino acids: CASSGGEETQYF.

The rearrangement uses TRBV7-2 and TRBJ1-4; maybe TRBD1 (5 bases). Germline V gene lookup returns CDR1 SGHTA and CDR2 FQGNSA. The CDR3 length is 16 residues. Trimming shortened V by 5 bases and J by 2 bases, and 15 bases separated the two germline ends. The chain's CDR3 is CASSPGTQPTNEKLFF. The CDR3 DNA is TGTGCCAGCAGCCCAGGGACGCAGCCTACTAATGAAAAACTGTTTTTT.

The CDR3 DNA is TGTGCCAGCAGCCCGACACGCGGAGATACGCAGTATTTT. This encodes CASSPTRGDTQYF. The chain couples TRBV13 to TRBJ2-3; D call uncertain. Germline-derived CDR1 and CDR2 are PRHDT and FYEKMQ (reference sequence). There are 13 residues in the CDR3. Trimming removed 5 bases from V and 5 bases from J, with 11 bases in between.

About this clonotype: At one end, the junction sequence differs from germline, possibly due to a read error. The rearrangement links TRBV5-1 to TRBJ1-6, with TRBD1 as a possible D gene (5 bases). This CDR3 contains 10 residues. From germline, CDR1 is SGHRS and CDR2 YFSETQ. CDR3 in amino acids: CASSWRGRFF. Written as DNA, the CDR3 is TGCGCCAGCAGCTGGCGGGGACGGTTCTTT.

This chain joins TRBV12-5 and TRBJ2-1; TRBD1 or TRBD2 may be the D gene (5 bases each). The CDR3 has 15 residues. V was cut by 2 bases and J by 4 bases, with 12 bases left in between. Germline V gene data show CDR1 as LGHNT and CDR2 as FRNRAP. The DNA of the CDR3 is TGTGCTAGTGGTTTGCGGGACCTCCAGTACAATGAGCAGTTCTTC. Protein: CASGLRDLQYNEQFF.

This clonotype was observed a single time. This chain joins TRBV7-9 and TRBJ2-1, with 7 bases fitting TRBD1. CDR3 length equals 14 residues. Germline V CDR1 and CDR2: SEHNR, FQNEAQ (reference sequence). V lost 7 bases and J lost 10; bases outside the gene matches: 13. The DNA for the CDR3 is TGTGCCAGCACCCTAGGGGGCGCGATCGAGGAGCAGTTCTTC. Amino acids: CASTLGGAIEEQFF.

This clonotype was seen a handful of times. The rearrangement links TRBV27 to TRBJ2-1; D remains ambiguous. Germline CDR1 and CDR2: MNHEY and SMNVEV (reference sequence). The CDR3 totals 13 residues. Trimming stripped 6 bases from V and 0 bases from J, with 6 bases between. The CDR3 sequence: CASSVDSYNEQFF. Written as DNA, the CDR3 is TGTGCCAGCAGCGTAGACTCCTACAATGAGCAGTTCTTC.

This chain connects TRBV15 to TRBJ2-7, with D possibly TRBD2 on 5 matching bases. The CDR3 consists of 12 residues. V was pared by 3 bases and J by 6 bases, with 9 bases between. From germline, CDR1 is LNHNV and CDR2 YYDKDF (reference sequence). CDR3: CATSSTGSEQYF. Here the CDR3 DNA reads TGTGCCACCAGCAGCACGGGGAGCGAGCAGTACTTC. The whole variable domain, filled in from reference TRBV15 and TRBJ2-7, reads DAMVIQNPRYQVTQFGKPVTLSCSQTLNHNVMYWYQQKSSQAPKLLFHYYDKDFNNEADTPDNFQSRRPNTSFCFLDIRSPGLGDTAMYLCATSSTGSEQYFGPGTRLTVT.

The chain has TRBV9 and TRBJ1-2, with unresolved D. Germline V gene data show CDR1 as SGDLS and CDR2 as YYNGEE. This CDR3 has 12 amino acids. Trimming stripped 0 bases from V and 2 bases from J, with 2 bases between. The CDR3 loop reads CASSVGNYGYTF. Here the CDR3 DNA reads TGTGCCAGCAGCGTAGGGAACTATGGCTACACCTTC.

The chain carries TRBV19 and TRBJ2-7, with TRBD1 matching over 7 bases. CDR1 and CDR2 (germline): LNHDA, SQIVND (reference sequence). The CDR3 is 14 amino acids. The ends lost 4 bases at V and 5 bases at J; junction bases unmatched: 8. This CDR3 is CASSTRQGVDEQYF. In DNA, the CDR3 is TGTGCCAGTAGTACCCGACAGGGAGTCGACGAGCAGTACTTC.

This clonotype was counted between two and nine times. This sequence joins TRBV5-1 and TRBJ2-7, with D possibly TRBD1 on 6 matching bases. Germline assignment: CDR1 SGHRS and CDR2 YFSETQ. V was shortened by 4 bases and J by 3 bases, with 17 bases between the two germline ends. The CDR3 has 15 residues. The chain's CDR3 is CASSPRDNPHYEQYF. As DNA, the CDR3 is TGCGCCAGCAGCCCAAGGGACAACCCTCACTACGAGCAGTACTTC.

This clonotype was recorded once. This sequence joins TRBV7-3 and TRBJ2-3, with unresolved D. V was clipped by 6 bases and J by 1 base, with 11 bases between them. This CDR3 is 14 amino acids long. Germline loops: CDR1 SGHTA, CDR2 FQGTGA. The CDR3 bases are TGTGCCAGCAGGGTACATGGGGGCACAGATACGCAGTATTTT. Translated: CASRVHGGTDTQYF.

The rearrangement joins TRBV21-1 to TRBJ2-7; the table's D call, TRBD2, has no DNA check behind it. TRBV21-1 is a pseudogene. The CDR3 spans 14 residues. CDR3 sequence reads: CASRWRGDSYEQYF. Here the CDR3 DNA reads TGTGCCAGCAGGTGGCGGGGGGACTCCTACGAGCAGTACTTC.

The V and J genes are TRBV14 and TRBJ2-2, with D tentatively TRBD1 or TRBD2 (6 bases each). Per germline, CDR1 SGHDN and CDR2 FVKESK. The CDR3 spans 17 residues. Trimming left V 1 base short and J 0 bases short, with 12 bases between. The CDR3 reads CASSQVTGAPNTGELFF. Here the CDR3 DNA reads TGTGCCAGCAGCCAAGTAACGGGGGCGCCGAACACCGGGGAGCTGTTTTTT.

CDR3 amino acids: CASSYGHEQYF. CDR3 bases: TGTGCCAGCAGTTACGGCCACGAGCAGTACTTC. The chain combines TRBV6-2 or TRBV6-3 with TRBJ2-7; D gene unclear. Per germline, CDR1 MNHEY and CDR2 SVGEGT. Deletions cut 2 bases from V and 5 bases from J, with 4 bases between. The CDR3 is 11 residues long.

This clonotype has a single count. The chain recombines TRBV6-2 or TRBV6-3 with TRBJ2-1; 8 bases are a match to TRBD2. The CDR3 consists of 15 residues. V dropped 6 bases and J dropped 6; count of bases not matched to a gene: 10. Germline-derived CDR1 and CDR2 are MNHEY and SVGEGT. CDR3 DNA: TGTGCCAGCAGCCTACTAGCGGCCGGGGGCAATGAGCAGTTCTTC. The encoded protein is CASSLLAAGGNEQFF.

V and J are TRBV3-1 and TRBJ2-2; D call uncertain. Deletions cut 0 bases from V and 0 bases from J, with 8 bases between. The CDR3 consists of 16 residues. Germline lookup yields CDR1 LGHDT and CDR2 YNNKEL (reference sequence). The CDR3 DNA sequence: TGTGCCAGCAGCCAAGACGATACCACGAACACCGGGGAGCTGTTTTTT. Encoded protein: CASSQDDTTNTGELFF.

The rearrangement links TRBV5-4 to TRBJ2-2; D is possibly TRBD1 (5 bases). The CDR3 totals 14 residues. V lost 6 bases and J lost 4, with 13 bases in between. In germline, CDR1 is SGHNT, CDR2 YYREEE (reference sequence). The CDR3 DNA reads as TGTGCCAGCAACTCAGGGTACGGCACCGGGGAGCTGTTTTTT. Its translation: CASNSGYGTGELFF.

The chain uses TRBV7-9 and TRBJ2-7; 8 nucleotides agree with TRBD1. Germline assignment: CDR1 SEHNR and CDR2 FQNEAQ (reference sequence). V was pared by 8 bases and J by 4 bases, with 7 bases of the junction left unmatched. This CDR3 has 13 residues. The CDR3 DNA follows: TGTGCCAGCTCCGGGACAGGTGATTACGAGCAGTACTTC. This codes for CASSGTGDYEQYF.

The chain employs TRBV19 and TRBJ1-2; tentatively, D is TRBD1 (6 bases). Trimming left V 4 bases short and J 4 bases short, with 19 bases between. CDR1 is LNHDA, CDR2 SQIVND, per germline (reference sequence). There are 16 residues in the CDR3. The CDR3 sequence: CASSTYNDRTSYGYTF. The CDR3 DNA reads as TGTGCCAGTAGTACTTACAATGACAGGACCTCCTATGGCTACACCTTC.

The chain recombines TRBV5-4 with TRBJ1-1, with unresolved D. V was pared by 5 bases and J by 5 bases, with 16 bases between. The CDR3 is 14 amino acids. Germline-derived CDR1 and CDR2 are SGHNT and YYREEE (reference sequence). For the CDR3, the DNA is TGTGCCAGCAGGGATACTAGTCGGAGGACTGAAGCTTTCTTT. It encodes CASRDTSRRTEAFF.